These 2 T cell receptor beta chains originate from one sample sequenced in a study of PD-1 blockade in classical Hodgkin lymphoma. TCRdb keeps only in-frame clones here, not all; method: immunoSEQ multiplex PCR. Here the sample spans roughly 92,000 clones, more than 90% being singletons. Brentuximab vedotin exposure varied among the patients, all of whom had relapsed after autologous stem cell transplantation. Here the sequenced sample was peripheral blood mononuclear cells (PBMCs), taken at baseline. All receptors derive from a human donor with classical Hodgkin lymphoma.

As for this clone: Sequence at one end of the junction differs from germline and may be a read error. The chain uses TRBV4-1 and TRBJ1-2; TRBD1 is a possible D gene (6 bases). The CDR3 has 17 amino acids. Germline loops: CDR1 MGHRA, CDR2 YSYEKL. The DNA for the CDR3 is TGCGCCAGCAGTCAAGATAAGGGCCAGGGGCTTAACTATGGCTACACCTTC. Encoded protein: CASSQDKGQGLNYGYTF.

The CDR3 DNA follows: TGTGCCAGCAGCTTGGACAGGGGCTATGGCTACACCTTC. Translated: CASSLDRGYGYTF. This chain links TRBV7-9 with TRBJ1-2; 9 bases align to TRBD1. The ends lost 3 bases at V and 4 bases at J; junction bases unmatched: 0. This CDR3 has 13 residues. CDR1 and CDR2 from the germline V gene are SEHNR and FQNEAQ (reference sequence).